These T cell receptor beta chains were read from a single sample in a study of T cell changes during pregnancy in multiple sclerosis. The method was immunoSEQ multiplex PCR; TCRdb's version includes in-frame clones alone and lacks a portion of them. Here the sample spans more than 90,000 clones, almost 95% being singletons. Specimen: peripheral blood, collected after pregnancy. The receptors were gathered from a female donor with multiple sclerosis, enrolled in a pregnancy study. Both conserved end residues are part of each CDR3. A D gene is named only where the DNA matches it firmly. Where a row states a size, it is once, few, many or the class of an expanded clone; other rows omit it.

CDR3nt: TGTGCCAGCAGTGAATTTGGGGCCTATAGCAATCAGCCCCAGCATTTT; CDR3aa: CASSEFGAYSNQPQHF; j_gene: TRBJ1-5; v_gene: TRBV6-1; abundance: once; d_gene: -
CDR3nt: TGTGCCAGCAGCCAGCGGCCCGAGGGGGATCGTAAGACCCAGTACTTC; CDR3aa: CASSQRPEGDRKTQYF; j_gene: TRBJ2-5; v_gene: TRBV5-8; abundance: -; d_gene: -
CDR3nt: TGTGCCAGCAGTGAAGCTTGGGAGCAGTACTTC; CDR3aa: CASSEAWEQYF; j_gene: TRBJ2-7; v_gene: TRBV6-5; abundance: -; d_gene: -
CDR3nt: TGTGCCAGCAGTTTGGGGACAGGTGAAAAACTGTTTTTT; CDR3aa: CASSLGTGEKLFF; j_gene: TRBJ1-4; v_gene: TRBV6-9; abundance: -; d_gene: TRBD1
CDR3nt: TGTGCCAGCAGCCAAGGGACAGGGGGTTGGAATGAGCAGTTCTTC; CDR3aa: CASSQGTGGWNEQFF; j_gene: TRBJ2-1; v_gene: TRBV7-2; abundance: -; d_gene: TRBD1
CDR3nt: TGTGCCAGCAGCTTCCTAGCGGGAGGCCCTCATGAGCAGTTCTTC; CDR3aa: CASSFLAGGPHEQFF; j_gene: TRBJ2-1; v_gene: TRBV7-2; abundance: once; d_gene: TRBD2
CDR3nt: TGTGCCAGCAGCTTAGTCTCGGTGTCAACCTATAGCAATCAGCCCCAGCATTTT; CDR3aa: CASSLVSVSTYSNQPQHF; j_gene: TRBJ1-5; v_gene: TRBV7-2; abundance: once; d_gene: -
CDR3nt: TGTGCCAGCAGTTACTCGATAAGGCGGGGGGACAATGAGCAGTTCTTC; CDR3aa: CASSYSIRRGDNEQFF; j_gene: TRBJ2-1; v_gene: TRBV6-6; abundance: -; d_gene: TRBD2
CDR3nt: TGTGCCAGCAGCTTAGTCACAGGGCCGGCTGAAGCTTTCTTT; CDR3aa: CASSLVTGPAEAFF; j_gene: TRBJ1-1; v_gene: TRBV7-2; abundance: -; d_gene: -
CDR3nt: TGCGCCAGCAAAGGGACAGAGAACACCGGGGAGCTGTTTTTT; CDR3aa: CASKGTENTGELFF; j_gene: TRBJ2-2; v_gene: TRBV5-1; abundance: -; d_gene: TRBD1
CDR3nt: TGCGCCAGCAGCTTATCCACTAGCGGGAGCGGCCCCTTCTTC; CDR3aa: CASSLSTSGSGPFF; j_gene: TRBJ2-1; v_gene: TRBV5-1; abundance: -; d_gene: TRBD2
CDR3nt: TGTGCCAGTACCTCTAGCGGGGGGCCCTCTGGGGCCAACGTCCTGACTTTC; CDR3aa: CASTSSGGPSGANVLTF; j_gene: TRBJ2-6; v_gene: TRBV19; abundance: -; d_gene: TRBD2
CDR3nt: TGTGCCAGCAGCTTTGAAGGGGGCGGCGAGCAGTACTTC; CDR3aa: CASSFEGGGEQYF; j_gene: TRBJ2-7; v_gene: TRBV7-7; abundance: -; d_gene: TRBD1
CDR3nt: TGCGCCAGCAGCAGACGGAGGGACGGTGCGTCCTACGAGCAGTACTTC; CDR3aa: CASSRRRDGASYEQYF; j_gene: TRBJ2-7; v_gene: TRBV5-1; abundance: -; d_gene: -
CDR3nt: TGTGCCAGCAGGGGGACAGGGGGCGACGGACAGCCCCAGCATTTT; CDR3aa: CASRGTGGDGQPQHF; j_gene: TRBJ1-5; v_gene: TRBV2; abundance: -; d_gene: TRBD1
CDR3nt: TGTGCCAGCAGCGTAGGTAACGAGCAGTACTTC; CDR3aa: CASSVGNEQYF; j_gene: TRBJ2-7; v_gene: TRBV9; abundance: -; d_gene: -
CDR3nt: TGTGCCAGCAGCTTAGAGGGCGACAGCTACGAGCAGTACTTC; CDR3aa: CASSLEGDSYEQYF; j_gene: TRBJ2-7; v_gene: TRBV7-9; abundance: -; d_gene: -
CDR3nt: TGTGCCAGAAGCTTAAGGACTAGCGGTTACAATGAGCAGTTCTTC; CDR3aa: CARSLRTSGYNEQFF; j_gene: TRBJ2-1; v_gene: TRBV5-3; abundance: -; d_gene: TRBD2
CDR3nt: TGTGCCAGCAGTGATTTCCCTTTCAGAGATACGCAGTATTTT; CDR3aa: CASSDFPFRDTQYF; j_gene: TRBJ2-3; v_gene: TRBV2; abundance: -; d_gene: -
CDR3nt: TGTGCCGCGACTAGCGGGAGGATCGGCGGGGAGCTGTTTTTT; CDR3aa: CAATSGRIGGELFF; j_gene: TRBJ2-2; v_gene: TRBV6-1; abundance: -; d_gene: TRBD2
CDR3nt: TGCAGCGGGAGGGTTGGAAGCGGCACTGAAGCTTTCTTT; CDR3aa: CSGRVGSGTEAFF; j_gene: TRBJ1-1; v_gene: TRBV29-1; abundance: -; d_gene: -
CDR3nt: TGTGCCAGCAGCTTCGTGTTACGTGTGAGCTCCTATAATTCACCCCTCCACTTT; CDR3aa: CASSFVLRVSSYNSPLHF; j_gene: TRBJ1-6; v_gene: TRBV5-4; abundance: once; d_gene: -
CDR3nt: TGTGCCAGCAGTGAACCCGGGACAGGGGGCTATGGCTACACCTTC; CDR3aa: CASSEPGTGGYGYTF; j_gene: TRBJ1-2; v_gene: TRBV6-1; abundance: many; d_gene: TRBD1
CDR3nt: TGTGCCAGCGCCGACAGGGATCAGCCCCAGCATTTT; CDR3aa: CASADRDQPQHF; j_gene: TRBJ1-5; v_gene: TRBV7-9; abundance: -; d_gene: TRBD1
CDR3nt: TGTGCCAGCTCCTCCCCCCCCTCGACGGGACAGGATCATTACGAGCAGTACTTC; CDR3aa: CASSSPPSTGQDHYEQYF; j_gene: TRBJ2-7; v_gene: TRBV6-4; abundance: -; d_gene: TRBD1
CDR3nt: TGTGCCAGCTCACCTGGACAGGGCCAGGAGCAGCCCCAGCATTTT; CDR3aa: CASSPGQGQEQPQHF; j_gene: TRBJ1-5; v_gene: TRBV18; abundance: -; d_gene: TRBD1
CDR3nt: TGCAGCGCTCGACAGGGACAAAACACTGAAGCTTTCTTT; CDR3aa: CSARQGQNTEAFF; j_gene: TRBJ1-1; v_gene: TRBV29-1; abundance: -; d_gene: TRBD1
CDR3nt: TGCGCCAGCAGCTTGGCCGGGGACAGGGGGCGAAAACTGTTTTTT; CDR3aa: CASSLAGDRGRKLFF; j_gene: TRBJ1-4; v_gene: TRBV5-1; abundance: -; d_gene: TRBD1
CDR3nt: TGTGCCAGCAGCTCCCAGGTAGGGGGCGATGGCTACACCTTC; CDR3aa: CASSSQVGGDGYTF; j_gene: TRBJ1-2; v_gene: TRBV7-8; abundance: -; d_gene: TRBD1
CDR3nt: TGTGCCGCGGGCACAGATACGCAGTATTTT; CDR3aa: CAAGTDTQYF; j_gene: TRBJ2-3; v_gene: TRBV7-2; abundance: -; d_gene: -
CDR3nt: TGTGCCAGCAGCCTAGACCACGAGCAGTACTTC; CDR3aa: CASSLDHEQYF; j_gene: TRBJ2-7; v_gene: TRBV6-5; abundance: -; d_gene: -
CDR3nt: TGTGCCAGCAGTCCCGGCTCTGGGGCCAACGTCCTGACTTTC; CDR3aa: CASSPGSGANVLTF; j_gene: TRBJ2-6; v_gene: TRBV6-1; abundance: -; d_gene: -
CDR3nt: TGTGCCAGCAGCCCGCCGGGGCCCCAGGACTACTCACCCCTCCACTTT; CDR3aa: CASSPPGPQDYSPLHF; j_gene: TRBJ1-6; v_gene: TRBV5-6; abundance: -; d_gene: -
CDR3nt: TGTGCCATGGGTAGCGGGAGTGGCACCGGGGAGCTGTTTTTT; CDR3aa: CAMGSGSGTGELFF; j_gene: TRBJ2-2; v_gene: TRBV10-3; abundance: -; d_gene: TRBD2
CDR3nt: TGTGCCAGCAGCTACAGGGTAGCGGGCACAGATACGCAGTATTTT; CDR3aa: CASSYRVAGTDTQYF; j_gene: TRBJ2-3; v_gene: TRBV6-5; abundance: -; d_gene: -
CDR3nt: TGTGCCAGCAGTGTCCCCGCCGGGGGAGGGGGCAATCAGCCCCAGCATTTT; CDR3aa: CASSVPAGGGGNQPQHF; j_gene: TRBJ1-5; v_gene: TRBV6-1; abundance: -; d_gene: -
CDR3nt: TGTGCCAGCAGCACTGGGACTACTCGGTCCTACAATGAGCAGTTCTTC; CDR3aa: CASSTGTTRSYNEQFF; j_gene: TRBJ2-1; v_gene: TRBV5-4; abundance: -; d_gene: TRBD2
CDR3nt: TGTGCCAGCAGCTTAGGACAGGGAGGCTACACCTTC; CDR3aa: CASSLGQGGYTF; j_gene: TRBJ1-2; v_gene: TRBV7-9; abundance: -; d_gene: TRBD1
CDR3nt: TGTGCCAGCAGTCACAACAGGGGTCTGAACACTGAAGCTTTCTTT; CDR3aa: CASSHNRGLNTEAFF; j_gene: TRBJ1-1; v_gene: TRBV4-2; abundance: -; d_gene: TRBD1
CDR3nt: TGTGCCAGCAGTGAATCACCCCACAGTGCAACTAATGAAAAACTGTTTTTT; CDR3aa: CASSESPHSATNEKLFF; j_gene: TRBJ1-4; v_gene: TRBV25-1; abundance: -; d_gene: -
CDR3nt: TGTGCCAGCAGTTGGGGGACAGGGCGAAACACCGGGGAGCTGTTTTTT; CDR3aa: CASSWGTGRNTGELFF; j_gene: TRBJ2-2; v_gene: TRBV27; abundance: few; d_gene: TRBD1
CDR3nt: TGTGCCTGGAGCAACTCTGGGGCCAACGTCCTGACTTTC; CDR3aa: CAWSNSGANVLTF; j_gene: TRBJ2-6; v_gene: TRBV30; abundance: -; d_gene: -
CDR3nt: TGTGCCAGCAGAAATCGACCGGGACAGGGCCACGAGACCCAGTACTTC; CDR3aa: CASRNRPGQGHETQYF; j_gene: TRBJ2-5; v_gene: TRBV27; abundance: -; d_gene: TRBD1
CDR3nt: TGTGCCTGGAGGGGGACTAGCGGGGTGGGTGAGCAGTACTTC; CDR3aa: CAWRGTSGVGEQYF; j_gene: TRBJ2-7; v_gene: TRBV30; abundance: -; d_gene: TRBD2
CDR3nt: TGTGCCAGCAGCTTATCGGGTGGTGTTTCTGGCTACACCTTC; CDR3aa: CASSLSGGVSGYTF; j_gene: TRBJ1-2; v_gene: TRBV7-2; abundance: -; d_gene: -
CDR3nt: TGCGCCAGCAGCCCAGGCTCGGGGACTGAAGCTTTCTTT; CDR3aa: CASSPGSGTEAFF; j_gene: TRBJ1-1; v_gene: TRBV5-1; abundance: -; d_gene: -
CDR3nt: TGTGCCAGTAGTAAACCGAACACCTATGGCTACACCTTC; CDR3aa: CASSKPNTYGYTF; j_gene: TRBJ1-2; v_gene: TRBV19; abundance: -; d_gene: -
CDR3nt: TGCGCCAGCAAAGCGCTAGCCGGCAATGAGCAGTTCTTC; CDR3aa: CASKALAGNEQFF; j_gene: TRBJ2-1; v_gene: TRBV5-1; abundance: -; d_gene: -
CDR3nt: TGTGCCAGTACCAAGACAGGGGGCGATTCGGACACTGAAGCTTTCTTT; CDR3aa: CASTKTGGDSDTEAFF; j_gene: TRBJ1-1; v_gene: TRBV19; abundance: -; d_gene: TRBD1
CDR3nt: TGTGCCAGCAGAAGACAGGTAGACACTGAAGCTTTCTTT; CDR3aa: CASRRQVDTEAFF; j_gene: TRBJ1-1; v_gene: TRBV6-6; abundance: -; d_gene: -
CDR3nt: TGTGCCAGCAGCGTTGAGGTGGTTAGCTCCTACAATGAGCAGTTCTTC; CDR3aa: CASSVEVVSSYNEQFF; j_gene: TRBJ2-1; v_gene: TRBV5-6; abundance: once; d_gene: -
CDR3nt: TGTGCCATGCTTGGCCCGAACACCGGGGAGCTGTTTTTT; CDR3aa: CAMLGPNTGELFF; j_gene: TRBJ2-2; v_gene: TRBV10-3; abundance: few; d_gene: -
CDR3nt: TGTGCCAGCAGTGTAGGGGAGGAGGGCACTGAAGCTTTCTTT; CDR3aa: CASSVGEEGTEAFF; j_gene: TRBJ1-1; v_gene: TRBV2; abundance: few; d_gene: -
CDR3nt: TGTGCCAGCAGCTTAGCAGGGACAGGGGGCAGCTCACCCCTCCACTTT; CDR3aa: CASSLAGTGGSSPLHF; j_gene: TRBJ1-6; v_gene: TRBV11-2; abundance: -; d_gene: TRBD1